This T cell receptor (beta chain) emerged from a study of blood T cell repertoires in COVID-19. For the study at large: Whether acute or convalescent, the COVID-19 samples came from the United States, Italy and Spain.

Germline assignment: CDR1 MDHEN and CDR2 SYDVKM. Trimming left V 3 bases short and J 2 bases short, with 17 bases between. The CDR3 is made up of 16 amino acids. Seattle patients were enrolled during active infection and followed longitudinally. Original handling: Counts of nucleated cells, estimated from reference gene primer amplification, were obtained. Profiling relied on immunoSEQ multiplex PCR, and the TCRdb table lists in-frame clones only, not all of them. That table supplies the V and J calls and clone size; D and trimming were determined from the DNA. This table has over 150,000 clones, around 90% appearing once.

The sequencing sample was made of peripheral blood. V gene TRBV28 combines with J gene TRBJ2-7; a possible D gene is TRBD2 (6 bases). This receptor was identified in a woman at least 80 years old with COVID-19, enrolled during active disease. CDR3 region: CASSFLGGRRPYEQYF. CDR3 bases: TGTGCCAGCAGTTTCCTGGGAGGAAGAAGACCCTACGAGCAGTACTTC.